One sample yielded the 5 T cell receptor beta chains listed below, sequenced in a study of cytomegalovirus exposure and HLA in healthy donors. Sequenced by immunoSEQ multiplex PCR; TCRdb stores in-frame clones only, minus some. Here the sample spans about 40,000 clones, over 85% being singletons. Sequencing used PBMCs. These receptor sequences come from a woman under 30 in good health and CMV-seronegative.

J is TRBJ1-5 and V is TRBV27; 9 bases are shared with TRBD1. The V segment lost 5 bases and the J segment 8 bases; nucleotides outside the gene matches: 4. The CDR3 length is 13 residues. CDR1 MNHEY and CDR2 SMNVEV come from the germline V gene (reference sequence). The chain's CDR3 is CASSLDRGEPQHF. CDR3 DNA: TGTGCCAGCAGTCTCGACAGGGGGGAGCCCCAGCATTTT.

The chain recombines TRBV4-2 with TRBJ1-2; TRBD1 is a possible D gene (5 bases). CDR1 and CDR2 (germline): LGHNA, YNFKEQ. CDR3 length equals 15 residues. The germline V and J ends were trimmed by 0 bases and 2 bases, with 10 bases remaining between them. CDR3 in amino acids: CASSQESGGNYGYTF. The CDR3, as DNA: TGTGCCAGCAGCCAAGAGAGTGGGGGGAACTATGGCTACACCTTC.

V gene TRBV7-9 combines with J gene TRBJ1-1, with unresolved D. Trimming left V 5 bases short and J 10 bases short, with 14 bases between. CDR1 is SEHNR and CDR2 is FQNEAQ in the germline V gene (reference sequence). The CDR3 spans 12 residues. The CDR3, as DNA: TGTGCCAGCAGCATCGGGGAGGGTATAGCTTTCTTT. Its protein product is CASSIGEGIAFF.

The J gene is TRBJ1-2, the V gene TRBV29-1; 8 positions agree with TRBD1. From germline, CDR1 is SQVTM and CDR2 ANQGSEA. The CDR3 runs 14 residues. Trimming took 8 bases from V and 3 from J; bases not matched to a gene: 11. The CDR3 loop is CSLPGDRSHYGYTF. The CDR3 bases are TGCAGCTTACCTGGGGACAGGTCCCACTATGGCTACACCTTC.

The chain links TRBV18 to TRBJ2-7; weak D call: TRBD1 (5 bases). The CDR3 runs 13 residues. Germline CDR1 is KGHSH and CDR2 is LQKENI. V was cut by 3 bases and J by 4 bases, with 10 bases left in between. CDR3 residues: CASSPLQGYEQYF. In nucleotides, the CDR3 is TGTGCCAGCTCACCTCTCCAGGGTTACGAGCAGTACTTC.